This TCR beta chain is drawn from a study of technical replicates of blood from a few donors. Using immunoSEQ multiplex PCR, the repertoire was profiled, and TCRdb retains in-frame clones only, with some absent. The table lists tens of thousands of clones, just under 95% of them singletons. The CDR3 spans 14 residues. Between the trimmed V and J ends, which lost 0 bases and 3 bases, there was a span of 8 bases. Germline lookup yields CDR1 KGHSY and CDR2 FQNENV. The source is a human donor in good health. The sample was T cells isolated from PBMCs. The chain links TRBV16 to TRBJ1-1; D not resolved. This chain's CDR3 is CASSQSRGYTEAFF. The CDR3 nucleotides read TGTGCCAGCAGCCAATCTCGGGGATACACTGAAGCTTTCTTT.